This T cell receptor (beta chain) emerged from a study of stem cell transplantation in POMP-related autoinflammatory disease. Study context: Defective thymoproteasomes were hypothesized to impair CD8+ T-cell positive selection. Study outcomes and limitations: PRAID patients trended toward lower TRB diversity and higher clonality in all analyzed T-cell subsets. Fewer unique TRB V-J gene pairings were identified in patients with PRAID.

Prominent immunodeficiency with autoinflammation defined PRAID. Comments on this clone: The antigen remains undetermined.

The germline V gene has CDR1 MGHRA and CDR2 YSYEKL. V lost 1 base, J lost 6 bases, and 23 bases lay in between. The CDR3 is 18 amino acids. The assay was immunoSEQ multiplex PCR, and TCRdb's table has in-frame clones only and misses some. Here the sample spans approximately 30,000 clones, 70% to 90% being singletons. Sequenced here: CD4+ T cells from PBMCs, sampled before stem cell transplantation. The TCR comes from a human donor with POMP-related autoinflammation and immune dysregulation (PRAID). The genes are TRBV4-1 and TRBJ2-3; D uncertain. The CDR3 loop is CASSQGRARRHHIDTQYF. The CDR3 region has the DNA TGCGCCAGCAGCCAAGGAAGAGCCAGGCGACACCACATTGATACGCAGTATTTT.